This T cell receptor (beta chain) was observed in a study of post-analysis software for immune sequencing data. Concerning this clonotype: Its antigen is as yet unknown.

V lost 0 bases, J lost 8 bases, and 9 bases lay in between. CDR3 length: 13 amino acids. Germline CDR1 and CDR2: SGHRS and YFSETQ. cDNA libraries of TCR beta carried unique molecular identifiers. Approximately 0.5 million cDNA molecules were recovered from an input of roughly 0.85 to 10 million T cells. TCRdb reprocessed the PCR reads with MiXCR, giving one entry per CDR3 protein. The table has 550,000 to 700,000 distinct CDR3 sequences, 44% seen once; the top ten hold around 1.7%. The study, taken as a whole, reports: A few TRBV segments (TRBV5-6, TRBV5-1 and TRBV20-1 among them) occurred more frequently in patients than in controls. Among multiple sclerosis patients, normalized Chao1 diversity was significantly below that of controls. The F measure placed samples prepared in the same batch into strongly shared clusters.

The sample taken for sequencing was blood. This receptor was taken from a girl aged 5 to 17 with multiple sclerosis. The chain uses TRBV5-1 and TRBJ2-1; D remains unclear. The CDR3 sequence: CASSLEGKDEQFF. The CDR3 DNA reads TGCGCCAGCAGCTTGGAAGGCAAGGATGAGCAGTTCTTC.